The 29 T cell receptor beta chains below all came from one sample that was sequenced in a study of blood T cell repertoires in COVID-19. TCRdb keeps only in-frame clones here, not all; method: immunoSEQ multiplex PCR. The sample carries about 210,000 clones, 88% recorded once. Sequencing input: peripheral blood. The receptor set was obtained from a man aged 35-49 years with acute or convalescent COVID-19.

This CDR3 is CASSQNEGNYGYTF. CDR3 sequence (DNA): TGTGCCAGCAGCCAAAACGAGGGAAACTATGGCTACACCTTC. V usage is TRBV3-1 (or the pseudogene TRBV3-2) and J usage is TRBJ1-2; unclear D gene. CDR3 length: 14 amino acids. Trimming stripped 2 bases from V and 2 bases from J, with 9 bases between. Germline values: CDR1 LGHDT, CDR2 YNNKEL (reference sequence).

This chain joins TRBV27 and TRBJ2-2, with D perhaps TRBD1 (6 bases). The V gene's germline CDR1 is MNHEY and CDR2 SMNVEV (reference sequence). The CDR3 totals 14 residues. The ends were cut back, 6 bases at V and 5 bases at J, with 13 bases in the middle. The DNA for the CDR3 is TGTGCCAGCAGCAAACCCACAGGGACCGGGGAGCTGTTTTTT. Protein product: CASSKPTGTGELFF.

This clone was counted between two and nine times. This chain links TRBV19 with TRBJ2-1; tentatively, D is TRBD2 (5 bases). Trimming cost V 10 bases and J 2 bases, with 21 bases left between them. CDR1 LNHDA and CDR2 SQIVND come from the germline V gene (reference sequence). This CDR3 has 16 amino acids. The chain's CDR3 is CATRYEAGLPYNEQFF. The CDR3 coding sequence is TGTGCCACCAGATACGAGGCGGGCCTTCCCTACAATGAGCAGTTCTTC.

The chain couples TRBV2 to TRBJ1-1, with a weak D call TRBD1 (5 bases). The germline V gene has CDR1 SNHLY and CDR2 FYNNEI. The CDR3 covers 15 residues. V was clipped by 3 bases and J by 4 bases, with 15 bases between them. As DNA, the CDR3 is TGTGCCAGCAGTGATTCGGGGCAGGGAGGCACTGAAGCTTTCTTT. Amino acids: CASSDSGQGGTEAFF.

This sequence joins TRBV2 and TRBJ2-7; 7 bases map to TRBD2. Germline trimming cut 7 bases from V and 1 base from J; bases unmatched to any gene: 10. CDR1 SNHLY and CDR2 FYNNEI come from the germline V gene. The CDR3 extends over 15 amino acids. The CDR3 bases are TGTGCCAGCACTCCAAGGCTAGCGGTTTCCTACGAGCAGTACTTC. Amino acid sequence: CASTPRLAVSYEQYF.

This clone was seen more than once but under ten times. The chain links TRBV11-1 to TRBJ2-7, with 7 bases aligning to TRBD2. The germline V gene has CDR1 SGHAT and CDR2 FQDESV (reference sequence). The CDR3 has 14 residues. The V gene end was trimmed by 3 bases and the J gene end by 3 bases; junction bases not matched to a gene: 5. CDR3 amino acids: CASSLAGVNYEQYF. DNA for the CDR3: TGTGCCAGCAGCTTGGCGGGGGTGAACTACGAGCAGTACTTC.

J is TRBJ2-7 and V is TRBV7-2, with unresolved D. The length of the CDR3 is 13 residues. CDR1 is SGHTA, CDR2 FQGNSA, per germline. The V and J ends lost 5 bases and 0 bases respectively, with 8 bases between them. This CDR3 is CASSTTDSYEQYF. For the CDR3, the DNA is TGTGCCAGCAGCACGACTGACTCCTACGAGCAGTACTTC.

This chain uses TRBV6-5 with TRBJ1-2; no reliable D call. There are 16 residues in the CDR3. Germline V CDR1 and CDR2: MNHEY, SVGAGI. Trimming cost V 0 bases and J 3 bases, with 14 bases left between them. The CDR3 spells CASSYSVVGGYYGYTF. The CDR3 coding sequence is TGTGCCAGCAGTTACTCGGTGGTGGGAGGCTACTATGGCTACACCTTC.

This sequence joins TRBV28 and TRBJ1-5, with D possibly TRBD1 on 5 matching bases. In germline, CDR1 is MDHEN, CDR2 SYDVKM. The V and J ends lost 7 bases and 2 bases respectively, with 15 bases between them. The CDR3 runs to 15 residues. For the CDR3, the DNA is TGTGCCAGCAACACAAGACAGTCTGGCAATCAGCCCCAGCATTTT. It translates to CASNTRQSGNQPQHF.

Notes on this clone: The sample holds other DNA sequences that translate to the same CDR3. V and J are TRBV29-1 and TRBJ2-7, with D uncertain. The ends were cut back, 3 bases at V and 3 bases at J, with 6 bases in the middle. The germline V gene encodes CDR1 SQVTM and CDR2 ANQGSEA. The CDR3 length is 11 residues. The CDR3 DNA follows: TGCAGCGTTGAGGGCCTCTACGAGCAGTACTTC. Amino acids: CSVEGLYEQYF.

This chain connects TRBV7-3 to TRBJ2-7; D is possibly TRBD2 (6 bases). Germline V gene sequence: CDR1 SGHTA, CDR2 FQGTGA. V was cut by 5 bases and J by 0 bases, with 17 bases left in between. This CDR3 region has 16 residues. The CDR3 here is CASSPGVRGSSYEQYF. In DNA form, the CDR3 reads TGTGCCAGCAGCCCGGGGGTAAGAGGGAGCTCCTACGAGCAGTACTTC. Together with reference TRBV7-3 and TRBJ2-7, the CDR3 gives the full variable domain: GAGVSQTPSNKVTEKGKYVELRCDPISGHTALYWYRQSLGQGPEFLIYFQGTGAADDSGLPNDRFFAVRPEGSVSTLKIQRTERGDSAVYLCASSPGVRGSSYEQYFGPGTRLTVT.

The V gene is TRBV7-8, the J gene TRBJ2-5, with 7 bases fitting TRBD1. The CDR3 length is 13 residues. Germline V gene data show CDR1 as SGHVS and CDR2 as FQNEAQ. The J segment lost 2 bases and the V segment lost 4 bases, leaving 1 base of the junction unmatched. The CDR3 here is CASSWDRQETQYF. The CDR3 DNA follows: TGTGCCAGCAGCTGGGACAGACAAGAGACCCAGTACTTC.

Here the CDR3 DNA reads TGTGCCAGCAGCTTACAGGGAACTGGCTACACCTTC. This translates into CASSLQGTGYTF. The rearrangement links TRBV5-6 to TRBJ1-2; a weak D match, TRBD1 (6 bases). Per germline, CDR1 SGHDT and CDR2 YYEEEE. Trimming pared 2 bases from V and 7 bases from J, leaving 9 bases between. CDR3 length: 12 residues.

This clone was observed a handful of times. The rearrangement joins TRBV9 to TRBJ2-1, with TRBD2 matching over 9 bases. V was clipped by 0 bases and J by 6 bases; unmatched bases: 13. Germline V CDR1 and CDR2: SGDLS, YYNGEE. This CDR3 has 18 residues. This CDR3 reads CASSVATSSGRVGNEQFF. CDR3 nucleotides: TGTGCCAGCAGCGTAGCTACTAGTAGCGGGAGAGTAGGCAATGAGCAGTTCTTC.

The V gene is TRBV5-1, the J gene TRBJ2-7; 8 bases are a match to TRBD2. Germline values: CDR1 SGHRS, CDR2 YFSETQ. CDR3 length equals 15 residues. V trimming: 2 bases; J trimming: 2 bases; junction bases outside the gene matches: 6. DNA of the CDR3: TGCGCCAGCAGCTTTTTTAGCGGGGACACCTACGAGCAGTACTTC. This codes for CASSFFSGDTYEQYF.

The chain is built from TRBV9 and TRBJ2-7; 9 bases line up with TRBD1. There are 18 residues in the CDR3. The germline V gene encodes CDR1 SGDLS and CDR2 YYNGEE. V shed 3 bases and J 2 bases; nucleotides not matched to a gene: 15. The CDR3 region is CASSAVSSPGQGPYEQYF. As DNA, the CDR3 is TGTGCCAGCAGCGCAGTAAGCTCACCGGGACAGGGACCCTACGAGCAGTACTTC.

The chain is built from TRBV7-9 and TRBJ2-6; D perhaps matches TRBD1 (5 bases). V lost 9 bases and J lost 2, with 17 bases in between. The CDR3 has 16 amino acids. Per germline, CDR1 SEHNR and CDR2 FQNEAQ (reference sequence). CDR3 protein: CASPWLEQAGANVLTF. Here the CDR3 DNA reads TGTGCCAGTCCCTGGCTGGAACAGGCTGGGGCCAACGTCCTGACTTTC. Looking up the rest from reference TRBV7-9 and TRBJ2-6 gives the full variable domain: DTGVSQNPRHKITKRGQNVTFRCDPISEHNRLYWYRQTLGQGPEFLTYFQNEAQLEKSRLLSDRFSAERPKGSFSTLEIQRTEQGDSAMYLCASPWLEQAGANVLTFGAGSRLTVL.

This chain connects TRBV6-5 to TRBJ1-2, with unresolved D. Trimming removed 5 bases from V and 8 bases from J, with 12 bases in between. This CDR3 spans 12 amino acids. Per the germline V gene, CDR1 is MNHEY and CDR2 is SVGAGI. CDR3 DNA: TGTGCCAGCAGTATGGGAGAATGGGGCTACACCTTC. This sequence encodes CASSMGEWGYTF.

This sequence joins TRBV5-1 and TRBJ1-1; TRBD1 might be the D (5 bases). Germline CDR1 and CDR2: SGHRS and YFSETQ. The CDR3 consists of 15 residues. V dropped 1 base and J dropped 0 bases, with 10 bases sitting between them. CDR3 DNA sequence: TGCGCCAGCAGCTTGAAACAGGACATGAACACTGAAGCTTTCTTT. Translated, it gives CASSLKQDMNTEAFF.

A single count supports this clone. This chain connects TRBV19 to TRBJ2-2; unclear D gene. The V gene's germline CDR1 is LNHDA and CDR2 SQIVND (reference sequence). Trimming cost V 3 bases and J 1 base, with 9 bases left between them. This CDR3 spans 15 amino acids. CDR3: CASSIARLNTGELFF. Written as DNA, the CDR3 is TGTGCCAGTAGTATTGCCAGGTTGAACACCGGGGAGCTGTTTTTT.

In DNA, the CDR3 is TGTGCCAGCAGCGGGACCCCTACTAGCGGGAGTAACAATGAGCAGTTCTTC. Protein: CASSGTPTSGSNNEQFF. V is TRBV5-5 and J is TRBJ2-1; 11 bases are shared with TRBD2. Trimming removed 4 bases from V and 5 bases from J; junction bases left unmatched: 11. Germline assignment: CDR1 SGHKS and CDR2 YYEKEE (reference sequence). The CDR3 loop spans 17 amino acids.

The chain joins TRBV30 to TRBJ1-4; 8 bases match TRBD1. V lost 0 bases and J lost 8; bases outside the gene matches: 5. CDR1 and CDR2 from the germline V gene are GTSNPN and SVGIG (reference sequence). This CDR3 contains 14 residues. The CDR3 DNA sequence: TGTGCCTGGAGTGTATTACAGGGGGGCGAAAAACTGTTTTTT. Translation: CAWSVLQGGEKLFF.

The chain recombines TRBV7-6 with TRBJ2-5; the D gene is possibly TRBD2 (6 bases). Germline V gene sequence: CDR1 SGHVS, CDR2 FNYEAQ. This CDR3 comprises 14 residues. The V end was cut by 3 bases, the J end by 5 bases, with 13 bases between. DNA for the CDR3: TGTGCCAGCAGCTTGCGAGGGAGCGGGGAGACCCAGTACTTC. This encodes CASSLRGSGETQYF.

V is TRBV6-5 and J is TRBJ2-7; 9 bases are a match to TRBD2. J gave up 2 bases and V 4 bases, and 6 bases lay outside the gene matches. CDR1 and CDR2 from the germline V gene are MNHEY and SVGAGI. CDR3 length: 15 residues. The CDR3 loop is CASSSTSGGTYEQYF. Written as DNA, the CDR3 is TGTGCCAGCAGTTCGACTAGCGGTGGTACCTACGAGCAGTACTTC.

Only one count was recorded for this clone. V and J are TRBV27 and TRBJ1-5; no clear D. This CDR3 contains 15 residues. Germline-derived CDR1 and CDR2 are MNHEY and SMNVEV (reference sequence). The ends were cut back, 2 bases at V and 6 bases at J, with 14 bases in the middle. This CDR3 is CASSLIESASQPQHF. CDR3 sequence (DNA): TGTGCCAGCAGTTTAATTGAGTCCGCTAGTCAGCCCCAGCATTTT.

This clone was recorded only once. The chain couples TRBV27 to TRBJ2-7; the match to TRBD1 covers 7 bases. Germline V CDR1 and CDR2: MNHEY, SMNVEV (reference sequence). The CDR3 has 13 residues. With V trimmed by 8 bases and J by 6 bases, 10 bases remained unmatched. The DNA for the CDR3 is TGTGCCAGCTGCCCCGGGACAGACGGCGAGCAGTACTTC. Translation gives CASCPGTDGEQYF.

The rearrangement uses TRBV5-4 and TRBJ1-2; D perhaps matches TRBD1 (6 bases). V lost 0 bases, J lost 4 bases, and 13 bases lay in between. In germline, CDR1 is SGHNT, CDR2 YYREEE (reference sequence). There are 15 residues in the CDR3. In DNA, the CDR3 is TGTGCCAGCAGCTTGGATCAGGGGCTCGGCTATGGCTACACCTTC. The encoded protein is CASSLDQGLGYGYTF.

The chain joins TRBV27 to TRBJ2-7; D not certain. Trimming took off 4 bases at V and 4 bases at J, with 5 bases between the two ends. Germline V gene lookup returns CDR1 MNHEY and CDR2 SMNVEV (reference sequence). The length of the CDR3 is 11 residues. CDR3 nucleotide sequence: TGTGCCAGCAGTTCCCCTTACGAGCAGTACTTC. This codes for CASSSPYEQYF.

This chain uses TRBV11-3 with TRBJ2-1, with a tentative D call TRBD1 (6 bases). This CDR3 has 15 amino acids. Germline V gives CDR1 SGHNT, CDR2 YENEEA. The V end was cut by 0 bases, the J end by 4 bases, with 10 bases between. The CDR3 sequence: CASSLDRGRYNEQFF. The CDR3 DNA is TGTGCCAGCAGCTTAGACAGGGGAAGGTACAATGAGCAGTTCTTC.